This TCR beta chain was identified in a study of blood T cells in healthy people across ages. Every sample had a minimum of 6.5 million PBMCs isolated. This clonotype turned up a few times. It was with a sample-barcoded 5' primer and a J-beta primer mix that a second PCR of about 6 to 12 cycles was run. One entry per CDR3 protein, called by TCRdb with MiXCR from the 5' RACE reads. The sample yields around 1,500,000 distinct CDR3 sequences, 42% seen once. Germline V gene lookup returns CDR1 MNHEY and CDR2 SMNVEV (reference sequence). The CDR3 sequence is 14 residues long. With 6 bases clipped from V and 10 bases from J, the junction kept 10 bases outside the gene matches.

V and J are TRBV27 and TRBJ1-5, with 9 bases identical to TRBD1. The specimen was blood. The sequence was obtained from a young woman in good health. CDR3 residues: CASSVGGQGIPQHF. As DNA, the CDR3 is TGTGCCAGCAGCGTTGGGGGACAGGGAATACCCCAGCATTTT.